This entry lists 2 T cell receptor beta chains sequenced from one sample in a study of blood T cell repertoires in COVID-19. TCRdb keeps only in-frame clones here, not all; method: immunoSEQ multiplex PCR. This table has roughly 100,000 clones, over 60% appearing once. Sequencing was performed on peripheral blood. The source of these receptors is a man between 65 and 85 years old with acute or convalescent COVID-19.

This clone was recorded only once. The chain has TRBV10-3 and TRBJ2-1; perhaps TRBD2 as D (6 bases). Germline V gene data show CDR1 as ENHRY and CDR2 as SYGVKD. The CDR3 sequence is 13 residues long. V lost 5 bases and J 7 bases, leaving 12 bases between the germline ends. The CDR3 sequence: CAISNPGGNEQFF. CDR3 DNA: TGTGCCATCAGTAATCCCGGGGGAAATGAGCAGTTCTTC.

This chain connects TRBV28 to TRBJ2-1; 10 bases line up with TRBD2. Trimming cost V 4 bases and J 1 base; bases outside gene matches: 7. Germline CDR1 MDHEN, CDR2 SYDVKM. The CDR3 sequence is 17 residues long. CDR3 DNA: TGTGCCAGCAGTTCGAACTTAGCGGGAGGTTCCTACAATGAGCAGTTCTTC. Translation: CASSSNLAGGSYNEQFF. The full variable domain, with the rest looked up from reference TRBV28 and TRBJ2-1, is DVKVTQSSRYLVKRTGEKVFLECVQDMDHENMFWYRQDPGLGLRLIYFSYDVKMKEKGDIPEGYSVSREKKERFSLILESASTNQTSMYLCASSSNLAGGSYNEQFFGPGTRLTVL.